These 17 T cell receptor beta chains originate from one sample sequenced in a study of T cells in Graves' hyperthyroidism and ophthalmopathy. Researchers amplified the TCR beta CDR3 regions from RNA transcripts. First-round RT-PCR with HTBI primers amplified the TCR CDR3 region. TCRdb re-derived calls from the multiplex PCR reads in MiXCR, one entry per CDR3 protein. The sample includes over 400,000 distinct CDR3 sequences, about 15% of them seen just once. Sequenced input: blood. These receptors all come from a young man with Graves' ophthalmopathy.

This clonotype was seen at least ten times. The chain is built from TRBV6-1 and TRBJ2-1; D is possibly TRBD2 (6 bases). Deletions cut 5 bases from V and 4 bases from J, with 15 bases between. Germline V gives CDR1 MNHNS, CDR2 SASEGT. The CDR3 runs to 15 residues. For the CDR3, the DNA is TGTGCCAGCAGTTTTCCGCGCGGGGCATACAATGAGCAGTTCTTC. It encodes CASSFPRGAYNEQFF.

V and J are TRBV7-2 and TRBJ2-3; D is undetermined. Germline V CDR1 and CDR2: SGHTA, FQGNSA. Trimming stripped 1 base from V and 2 bases from J, with 19 bases between. The CDR3 spans 18 residues. The CDR3 here is CASSLGAGVESPTDTQYF. The CDR3 bases are TGTGCCAGCAGCTTAGGGGCTGGGGTCGAGTCGCCCACAGATACGCAGTATTTT.

This clonotype came up a few times. The V call is TRBV11-2, the J call TRBJ1-6, with D possibly matching TRBD1 (5 bases). The length of the CDR3 is 17 residues. Germline CDR1 reads SGHAT; CDR2 reads FQNNGV. V was trimmed by 5 bases and J by 0 bases, leaving 14 bases between them. CDR3 protein: CASSTTAGASYNSPLHF. The DNA of the CDR3 is TGTGCCAGCAGCACCACCGCCGGGGCCTCCTATAATTCACCCCTCCACTTT.

V gene TRBV6-2 or TRBV6-3 combines with J gene TRBJ2-3; 8 bases align to TRBD1. With V trimmed by 3 bases and J by 3 bases, 5 bases remained unmatched. The CDR3 consists of 15 residues. Germline V lookup: CDR1 MNHEY, CDR2 SVGEGT. CDR3 in amino acids: CASSYSDRATDTQYF. The CDR3, as DNA: TGTGCCAGCAGTTATTCGGACAGGGCAACAGATACGCAGTATTTT.

This clonotype was detected a few times. The V call is TRBV19, the J call TRBJ2-6; D unresolved. Looked up from germline, CDR1 is LNHDA and CDR2 is SQIVND (reference sequence). V gave up 7 bases and J gave up 0 bases, with 13 bases separating them. The CDR3 contains 16 residues. This CDR3 reads CASNQMAGSGANVLTF. The DNA for the CDR3 is TGTGCCAGTAACCAGATGGCCGGCTCTGGGGCCAACGTCCTGACTTTC.

The chain is built from TRBV4-1 and TRBJ2-4; D uncertain. There are 14 residues in the CDR3. Germline assignment: CDR1 MGHRA and CDR2 YSYEKL. The V gene lost 0 bases and the J gene lost 8 bases, with 11 bases spanning the gap. DNA of the CDR3: TGCGCCAGCAGCCAAGAAGGGCTTTGGGACATTCAGTACTTC. This codes for CASSQEGLWDIQYF.

This clonotype came up many times. This chain connects TRBV29-1 to TRBJ1-2; TRBD1 agrees at 7 bases. The germline V gene encodes CDR1 SQVTM and CDR2 ANQGSEA. J gave up 4 bases and V 5 bases, and 10 bases lay outside the gene matches. The CDR3 length is 14 residues. The CDR3 DNA follows: TGCAGCGTTAAATTCACAGGGGTACTCTATGGCTACACCTTC. Translated, it gives CSVKFTGVLYGYTF.

This sequence joins TRBV4-2 and TRBJ1-6, with D perhaps TRBD1 (6 bases). Trimming took 0 bases from V and 8 from J, leaving 11 bases between them. Germline-derived CDR1 and CDR2 are LGHNA and YNFKEQ. CDR3 length: 15 residues. In DNA form, the CDR3 reads TGTGCCAGCAGCCAAGATCCGGGGGCTGATTCACCCCTCCACTTT. Translating it yields CASSQDPGADSPLHF.

This clonotype was observed many times. The chain couples TRBV20-1 to TRBJ2-5; D ambiguous. Trimming pared 5 bases from V and 3 bases from J, leaving 4 bases between. The CDR3 has 10 residues. CDR1 and CDR2 (germline): DFQATT, SNEGSKA (reference sequence). Written as DNA, the CDR3 is TGCAGTGCTTCGGAAGAGACCCAGTACTTC. It encodes CSASEETQYF.

This clonotype was seen at least ten times. The rearrangement links TRBV5-1 to TRBJ2-2, with 10 positions matching TRBD2. Germline V gives CDR1 SGHRS, CDR2 YFSETQ. The ends lost 0 bases at V and 4 bases at J; junction bases unmatched: 3. This CDR3 region has 16 residues. The CDR3 DNA is TGCGCCAGCAGCTTGGAGCTAGCGGGGGTCACCGGGGAGCTGTTTTTT. Residues: CASSLELAGVTGELFF.

Regarding this clonotype: Mismatch with germline at one junction end may stem from a read error. V and J are TRBV20-1 and TRBJ2-3; D might be TRBD1 or TRBD2, each matching 6 bases. The CDR3 extends over 14 amino acids. The germline CDR1 and CDR2 sequences are DFQATT and SNEGSKA (reference sequence). CDR3 DNA: TGCAGTGCTAGACAGTCTAGCGCGACAGGTACGCAGTATTTT. Translated, it gives CSARQSSATGTQYF.

This clonotype was seen ten or more times. The chain links TRBV2 to TRBJ2-7, with D possibly TRBD2 on 6 matching bases. The ends were cut back, 11 bases at V and 3 bases at J, with 14 bases in the middle. Germline V gene sequence: CDR1 SNHLY, CDR2 FYNNEI. This CDR3 has 12 residues. CDR3 sequence (DNA): TGTGCCTCCACCGGGAGAAACTACGAGCAGTACTTC. It is translated as CASTGRNYEQYF.

J is TRBJ1-1 and V is TRBV30; TRBD1 matches at 9 bases. The CDR3 runs to 15 residues. V lost 1 base to trimming and J lost 4 bases; unmatched junction nucleotides: 7. Germline V gives CDR1 GTSNPN, CDR2 SVGIG (reference sequence). The CDR3 spells CAWSARTGAATEAFF. Written as DNA, the CDR3 is TGTGCCTGGAGTGCCAGGACAGGGGCCGCCACTGAAGCTTTCTTT.

This clonotype was counted a few times. The chain is built from TRBV7-9 and TRBJ1-4; 7 positions match TRBD1. CDR1 is SEHNR and CDR2 is FQNEAQ in the germline V gene (reference sequence). The ends lost 5 bases at V and 8 bases at J; junction bases unmatched: 2. The CDR3 is made up of 12 amino acids. CDR3: CASSATGEKLFF. In DNA, the CDR3 is TGTGCCAGCAGCGCGACAGGGGAAAAACTGTTTTTT.

Only a few counts were recorded for this clonotype. CDR3 residues: CAILRGRTYEQYF. For the CDR3, the DNA is TGCGCCATCCTAAGGGGCAGAACCTACGAGCAGTACTTC. This sequence joins TRBV10-1 and TRBJ2-7; D possibly corresponds to TRBD1 (5 bases). The V gene lost 10 bases and the J gene lost 2 bases, with 15 bases spanning the gap. Germline loops: CDR1 WNHNN, CDR2 SYGVQD (reference sequence). There are 13 residues in the CDR3.

Many counts were recorded for this clonotype. The rearrangement joins TRBV7-9 to TRBJ1-2; tentatively, D is TRBD1 (5 bases). Between the trimmed V and J ends, which lost 2 bases and 8 bases, there was a span of 18 bases. This CDR3 is 15 amino acids long. Germline CDR1 is SEHNR and CDR2 is FQNEAQ (reference sequence). CDR3 sequence reads: CASSLNGAGFRGYTF. DNA for the CDR3: TGTGCCAGCAGCTTAAATGGTGCAGGGTTCAGAGGCTACACCTTC.

This clonotype occurred many times. The rearrangement uses TRBV12-3 or TRBV12-4 and TRBJ2-1, with TRBD1 matching over 10 bases. The V segment lost 3 bases and the J segment 7 bases; nucleotides outside the gene matches: 6. CDR3 size: 15 residues. This CDR3 reads CASSLYGTGVNEQFF. The CDR3 nucleotides read TGTGCCAGCAGTTTGTATGGGACAGGGGTAAATGAGCAGTTCTTC.